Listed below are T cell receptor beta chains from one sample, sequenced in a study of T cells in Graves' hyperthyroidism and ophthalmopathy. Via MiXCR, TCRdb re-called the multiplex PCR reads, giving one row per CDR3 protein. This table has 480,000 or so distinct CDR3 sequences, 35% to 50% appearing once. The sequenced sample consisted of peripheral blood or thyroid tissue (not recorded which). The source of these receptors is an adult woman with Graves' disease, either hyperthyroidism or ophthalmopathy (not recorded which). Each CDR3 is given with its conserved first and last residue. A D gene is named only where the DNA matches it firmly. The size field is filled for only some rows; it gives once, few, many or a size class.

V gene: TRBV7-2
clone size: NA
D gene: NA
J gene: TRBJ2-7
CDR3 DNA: TGTGCCAGCAGCCCGGCGGGGGAAGGGGGAACAGTGTACGAGCAGTACTTC
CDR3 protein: CASSPAGEGGTVYEQYF

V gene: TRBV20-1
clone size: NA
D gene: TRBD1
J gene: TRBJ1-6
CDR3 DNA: TGCAGTGCCCAACCTGCGGACAGGGGAGGTTCACCCCTCCACTTT
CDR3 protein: CSAQPADRGGSPLHF

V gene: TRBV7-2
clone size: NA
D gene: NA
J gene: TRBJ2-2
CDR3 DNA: TGTGCCAGCAGTTTTCAGGGTTTCGCCGGGGAGCTGTTTTTT
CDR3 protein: CASSFQGFAGELFF

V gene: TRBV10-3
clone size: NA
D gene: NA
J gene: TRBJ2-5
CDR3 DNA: TGTGCCATCAGCCCGGCCCTCCGGGGCCAAGAGACCCAGTACTTC
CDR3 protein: CAISPALRGQETQYF

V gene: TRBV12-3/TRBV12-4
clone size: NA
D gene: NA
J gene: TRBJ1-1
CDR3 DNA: TGTGCCAGCAGTTTACTCTCAGGTCGCACTGAAGCTTTCTTT
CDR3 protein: CASSLLSGRTEAFF

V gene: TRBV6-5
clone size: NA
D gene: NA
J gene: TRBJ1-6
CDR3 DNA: TGTGCCATCTCGAGGTCCTATAATTCACCCCTCCACTTT
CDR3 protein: CAISRSYNSPLHF

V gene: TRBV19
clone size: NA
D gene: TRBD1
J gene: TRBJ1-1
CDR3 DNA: TGTGCCAGTAGCCTACCTCTGGGACAGGACACTGAAGCTTTCTTT
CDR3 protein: CASSLPLGQDTEAFF

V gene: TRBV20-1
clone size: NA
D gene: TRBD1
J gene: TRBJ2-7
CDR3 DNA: TGCAGTGCTAGGGGACAGGCAACCTACGAGCAGTACTTC
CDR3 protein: CSARGQATYEQYF

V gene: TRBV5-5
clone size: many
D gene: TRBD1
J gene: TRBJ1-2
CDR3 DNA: TGTGCCAGCAGCTTGACGACAGGGATCGGCTACACCTTC
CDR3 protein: CASSLTTGIGYTF

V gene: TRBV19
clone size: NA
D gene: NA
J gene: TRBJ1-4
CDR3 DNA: TGTGCCAGTATGGAGAGAGAAAAACTGTTTTTT
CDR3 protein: CASMEREKLFF

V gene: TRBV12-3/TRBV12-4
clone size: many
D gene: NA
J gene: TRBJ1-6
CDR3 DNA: TGTGCCAGCAGTCGACAGGAGACGAGCTCCTATAATTCACCCCTCCACTTT
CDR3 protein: CASSRQETSSYNSPLHF

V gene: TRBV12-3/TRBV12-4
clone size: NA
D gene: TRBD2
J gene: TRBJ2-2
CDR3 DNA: TGTGCCAGCAGCCGCGGGACTAGCGGGAACGGGGAGCTGTTTTTT
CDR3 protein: CASSRGTSGNGELFF

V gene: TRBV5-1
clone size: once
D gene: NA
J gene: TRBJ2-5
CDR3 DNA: TGCGCCAGCAGCCTTCGGCAAATAGAGACCCAGTACTTC
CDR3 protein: CASSLRQIETQYF

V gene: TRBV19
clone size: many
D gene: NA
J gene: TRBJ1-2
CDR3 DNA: TGTGCCAGTAGTATAATGACTCCGGGTGGCTACACCTTC
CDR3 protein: CASSIMTPGGYTF

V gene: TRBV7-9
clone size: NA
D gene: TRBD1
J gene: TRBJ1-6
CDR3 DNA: TGTGCCAGCGGACGGACAGGGGATAATTCACCCCTCCACTTT
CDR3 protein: CASGRTGDNSPLHF

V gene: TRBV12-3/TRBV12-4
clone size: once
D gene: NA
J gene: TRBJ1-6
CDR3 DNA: TGTCCCAGCAGTTTACAGGATAATTCACCCCTCCACTTT
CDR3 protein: CPSSLQDNSPLHF

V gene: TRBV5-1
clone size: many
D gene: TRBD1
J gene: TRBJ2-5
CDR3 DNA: TGCGCCAGCAGCGGACAGGGCCAGGAGACCCAGTACTTC
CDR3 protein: CASSGQGQETQYF

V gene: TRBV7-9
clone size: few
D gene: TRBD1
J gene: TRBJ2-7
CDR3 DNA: TGTGCCAGCAGCCAAGATGGGACAGGGGGCTCCTACGAGCAGTACTTC
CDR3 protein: CASSQDGTGGSYEQYF